The 6 T cell receptor beta chains presented below share a single source sample, sequenced in a study of shared clonotypes between healthy human individuals. In the naive CD8 group, cells lacked CD45RO and were positively selected for CCR7, so terminally differentiated effector memory CD45RA+ cells were left out. Produced via immunoSEQ multiplex PCR; TCRdb's table is partial and in-frame only. Of about 2.1 million clones in the sample, about 93% were seen once. The specimen sequenced was naive CD8+ T cells from PBMCs. The receptors originated from a man between 18 and 35 years old in good health. Some clones in this sample may be carry-over from other donors' samples.

The chain employs TRBV2 and TRBJ1-4, with D perhaps TRBD1 (6 bases). Trimming took off 6 bases at V and 3 bases at J, with 14 bases between the two ends. The germline V gene has CDR1 SNHLY and CDR2 FYNNEI. The length of the CDR3 is 15 residues. The CDR3: CASRGYREANEKLFF. The CDR3 bases are TGTGCCAGCAGAGGGTACAGGGAGGCTAATGAAAAACTGTTTTTT.

This clone was seen a single time. The V gene is TRBV5-1, the J gene TRBJ1-1, with 9 positions matching TRBD1. The CDR3 length is 15 residues. Germline loops: CDR1 SGHRS, CDR2 YFSETQ. The trim removed 4 bases at V and 1 base at J, leaving 5 bases unmatched. CDR3 DNA sequence: TGCGCCAGCAGCGGGACAGGGAACACGAACACTGAAGCTTTCTTT. The encoded protein is CASSGTGNTNTEAFF.

The chain recombines TRBV6-1 with TRBJ1-2, with 9 bases identical to TRBD1. Per the germline V gene, CDR1 is MNHNS and CDR2 is SASEGT. Germline trimming cut 7 bases from V and 9 bases from J; bases unmatched to any gene: 9. CDR3 length equals 13 residues. This chain's CDR3 is CASTGTGWLSYTF. Here the CDR3 DNA reads TGTGCCAGCACAGGGACAGGGTGGTTGAGCTACACCTTC.

V and J are TRBV25-1 and TRBJ2-5, with TRBD2 matching over 10 bases. The V gene end was trimmed by 7 bases and the J gene end by 4 bases; junction bases not matched to a gene: 3. Germline V gene sequence: CDR1 MGHDK, CDR2 SYGVNS. CDR3 size: 13 residues. For the CDR3, the DNA is TGTGCCAGCACCTTAGCGGGAGGAGAGACCCAGTACTTC. Translating it yields CASTLAGGETQYF.

This chain links TRBV6-1 with TRBJ1-2; D may be TRBD1 (5 bases). The germline V gene encodes CDR1 MNHNS and CDR2 SASEGT. The CDR3 is 15 amino acids. Trimming left V 4 bases short and J 4 bases short, with 16 bases between. CDR3: CASSAPRGGTYGYTF. CDR3 in DNA: TGTGCCAGCAGTGCCCCGCGGGGAGGGACCTATGGCTACACCTTC.

The chain links TRBV28 to TRBJ2-5; 8 positions agree with TRBD2. Germline assignment: CDR1 MDHEN and CDR2 SYDVKM. CDR3 size: 16 residues. Trimming removed 3 bases from V and 4 bases from J; junction bases left unmatched: 10. The CDR3 sequence: CASSFFAAGDRETQYF. For the CDR3, the DNA is TGTGCCAGCAGTTTTTTCGCAGCGGGAGACAGAGAGACCCAGTACTTC.